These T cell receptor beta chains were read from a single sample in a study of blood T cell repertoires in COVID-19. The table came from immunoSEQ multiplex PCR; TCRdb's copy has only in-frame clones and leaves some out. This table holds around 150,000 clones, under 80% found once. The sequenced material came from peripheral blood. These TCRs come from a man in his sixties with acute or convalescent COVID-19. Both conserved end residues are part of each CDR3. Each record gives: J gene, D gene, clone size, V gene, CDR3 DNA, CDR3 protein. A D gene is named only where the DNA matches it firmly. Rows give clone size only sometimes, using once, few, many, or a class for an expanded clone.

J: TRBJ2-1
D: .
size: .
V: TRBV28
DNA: TGTGCCAGCAGTTCCCCGACTGGGAGGCGGGCCCTCTCCTACAATGAGCAGTTCTTC
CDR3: CASSSPTGRRALSYNEQFF

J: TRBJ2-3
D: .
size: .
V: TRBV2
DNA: TGTGCCAGCAGTGTGCGAGCGCAGAGCACAGATACGCAGTATTTT
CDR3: CASSVRAQSTDTQYF

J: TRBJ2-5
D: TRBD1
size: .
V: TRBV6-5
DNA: TGTGCCGTTAACGACAGGGAACGAGAGACCCAGTACTTC
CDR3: CAVNDRERETQYF

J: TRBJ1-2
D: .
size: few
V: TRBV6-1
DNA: TGTGCCAGCAGTGATCTGGGGGGCTATGGCTACACCTTC
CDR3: CASSDLGGYGYTF

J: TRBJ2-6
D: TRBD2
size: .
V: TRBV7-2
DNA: TGTGCCAGCAGCTTACTAGCGGGAGGGCCTATTGGGGCCAACGTCCTGACTTTC
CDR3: CASSLLAGGPIGANVLTF

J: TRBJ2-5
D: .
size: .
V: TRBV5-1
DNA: TGCGCCAGCAGCTTGGCCGCGGGACGAGCAGAGACCCAGTACTTC
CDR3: CASSLAAGRAETQYF

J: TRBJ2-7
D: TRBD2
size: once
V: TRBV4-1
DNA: TGCGCCAGCAGCCAACGGACTAGCGGGAGTCTCTACGAGCAGTACTTC
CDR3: CASSQRTSGSLYEQYF

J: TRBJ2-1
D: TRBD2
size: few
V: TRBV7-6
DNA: TGTGCCAGCAGCTCCGGACTAGCGGGAGGGCCGGGCAATGAGCAGTTCTTC
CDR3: CASSSGLAGGPGNEQFF

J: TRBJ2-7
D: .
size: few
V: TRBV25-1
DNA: TGTGCCAGCAGTGTCGCCATGAGCGAGCAGTACTTC
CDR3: CASSVAMSEQYF

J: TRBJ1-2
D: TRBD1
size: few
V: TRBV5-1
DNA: TGCGCCAGCAGCGGCGGGACAGGGATGGTCCTCACCTTC
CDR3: CASSGGTGMVLTF

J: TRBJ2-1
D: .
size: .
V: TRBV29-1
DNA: TGCAGCGTTGGGTACTCCAATAATGAGCAGTTCTTC
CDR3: CSVGYSNNEQFF

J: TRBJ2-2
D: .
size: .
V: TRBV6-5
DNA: TGTGCCGCCACCGGGACAACCAACACCGGGGAGCTGTTTTTT
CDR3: CAATGTTNTGELFF

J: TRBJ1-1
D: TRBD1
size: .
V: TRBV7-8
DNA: TGTGCCAGCAGCCTTCGACAGGGGGCGCGGGGAACTGAAGCTTTCTTT
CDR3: CASSLRQGARGTEAFF

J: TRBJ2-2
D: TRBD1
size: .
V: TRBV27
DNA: TGTGCCAGCAGTTTATCGCCGGAGGACAGGGGCGCCACCGGGGAGCTGTTTTTT
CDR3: CASSLSPEDRGATGELFF

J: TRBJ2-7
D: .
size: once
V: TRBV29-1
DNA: TGCAGCGTCACCCCACGGGGTTACTCCTACGAGCAGTACTTC
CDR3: CSVTPRGYSYEQYF

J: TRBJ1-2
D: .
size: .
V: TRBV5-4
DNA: TGTGCCAGCAGCTTGGCCTGGCAGGGACTCTATGGCTACACCTTC
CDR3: CASSLAWQGLYGYTF

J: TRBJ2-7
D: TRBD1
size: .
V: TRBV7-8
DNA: TGTGCCAGCAGCGCCACAGGGGGTCGTTACTTC
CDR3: CASSATGGRYF

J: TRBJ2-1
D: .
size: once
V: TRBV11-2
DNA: TGTGCCAGCAGCTTAAGTCTAGGTGAGCAGTTCTTC
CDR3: CASSLSLGEQFF

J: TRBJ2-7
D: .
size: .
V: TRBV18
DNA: TGTGCCAGCTCACCCTCTACCTACGAGCAGTACTTC
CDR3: CASSPSTYEQYF

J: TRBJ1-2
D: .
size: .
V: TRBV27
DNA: TGTGCCAGCAGTCCATTTCCCACACCGGACAGCTTCTATGGCTACACCTTC
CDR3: CASSPFPTPDSFYGYTF

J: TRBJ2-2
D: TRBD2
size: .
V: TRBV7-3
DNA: TGTGCCAGCAGCTTGGGCGGGAGCACCACCGGGGAGCTGTTTTTT
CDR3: CASSLGGSTTGELFF

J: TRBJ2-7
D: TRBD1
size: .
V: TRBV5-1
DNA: TGCGCCAGCAGCTCGGTGACAGGGGGCTCCTACGAGCAGTACTTC
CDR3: CASSSVTGGSYEQYF

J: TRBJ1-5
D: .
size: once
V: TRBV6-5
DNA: TGTGCCAGCAGTTTGGCCCTCAATCAGCCCCAGCATTTT
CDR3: CASSLALNQPQHF

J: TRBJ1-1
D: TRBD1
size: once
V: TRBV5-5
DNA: TGTGCCAGCAAGTTGACAGGGTCGAACACTGAAGCTTTCTTT
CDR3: CASKLTGSNTEAFF

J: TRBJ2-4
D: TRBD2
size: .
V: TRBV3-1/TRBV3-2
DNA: TGTGCCAGCAGCCAAGAGGCGGGGAGGGGTAGCGGGAGGCCGGAAAACATTCAGTACTTC
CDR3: CASSQEAGRGSGRPENIQYF

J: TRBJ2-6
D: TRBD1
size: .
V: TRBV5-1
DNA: TGCGCCAGCAGCCGGGGACAGCCGATTTTCTCTGGGGCCAACGTCCTGACTTTC
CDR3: CASSRGQPIFSGANVLTF

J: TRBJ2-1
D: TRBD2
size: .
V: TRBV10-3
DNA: TGTGCCATCACAGCGGGAGGGGCGGATGAGCAGTTCTTC
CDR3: CAITAGGADEQFF

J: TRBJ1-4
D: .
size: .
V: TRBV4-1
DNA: TGCGCCAGCAGCCTGAGTAACAGGGTAACGGGTGAAAAACTGTTTTTT
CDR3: CASSLSNRVTGEKLFF

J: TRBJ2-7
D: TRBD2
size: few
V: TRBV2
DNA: TGTGCCAGCAGCGGGAGGGGCTACGAGCAGTACTTC
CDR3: CASSGRGYEQYF

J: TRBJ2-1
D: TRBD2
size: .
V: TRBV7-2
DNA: TGTGCCAGCAGCTTTCCGGGACTAGACTATGAGCAGTTCTTC
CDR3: CASSFPGLDYEQFF

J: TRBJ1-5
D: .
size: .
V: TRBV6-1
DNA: TGTGCCAGCAGTGAAGCGCTACAGGTAAATCAGCCCCAGCATTTT
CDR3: CASSEALQVNQPQHF

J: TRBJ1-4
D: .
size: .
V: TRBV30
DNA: TGTGCCTGGAGTGTACGGGAGGGGGGAAGGAAAACTAATGAAAAACTGTTTTTT
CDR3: CAWSVREGGRKTNEKLFF

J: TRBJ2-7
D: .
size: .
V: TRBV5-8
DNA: TGTGCCAGCTCTGGCAGGTCCTACGAGCAGTACTTC
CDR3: CASSGRSYEQYF

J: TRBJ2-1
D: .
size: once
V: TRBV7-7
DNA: TGTGCCAGCAGCTCGTTCCCGGGACTGGGCTACAATGAGCAGTTCTTC
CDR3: CASSSFPGLGYNEQFF

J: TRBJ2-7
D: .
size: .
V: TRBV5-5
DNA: TGTGCCAGCAGCTTCGACATTGGAAGCTCCTACGAGCAGTACTTC
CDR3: CASSFDIGSSYEQYF

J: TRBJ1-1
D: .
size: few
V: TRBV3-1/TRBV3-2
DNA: TGTGCCAGCAGCCAAAACAGAGAAAACACTGAAGCTTTCTTT
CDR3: CASSQNRENTEAFF

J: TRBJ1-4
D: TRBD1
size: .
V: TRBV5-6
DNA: TGTGCCAGCAGTCGGACAGGGTTGGGAGAAAAACTGTTTTTT
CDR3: CASSRTGLGEKLFF

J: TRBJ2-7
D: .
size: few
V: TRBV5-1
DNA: TGCGCCAGCAGCTCCATACCTTCAAAAGGAGGCTACGAGCAGTACTTC
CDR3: CASSSIPSKGGYEQYF

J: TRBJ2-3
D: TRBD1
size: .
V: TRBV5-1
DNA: TGCGCCAGCAGCTTGGGACAGGGGTCGGCAGATACGCAGTATTTT
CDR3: CASSLGQGSADTQYF

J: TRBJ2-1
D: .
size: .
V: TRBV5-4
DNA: TGTGCCAGCAGCTTCCGACGGGCGGGGAAATACAATGAGCAGTTCTTC
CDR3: CASSFRRAGKYNEQFF

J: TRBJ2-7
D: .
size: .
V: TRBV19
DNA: TGTGCCAGTAGTATAGATGCTGCAGGGGGGACCTACGAGCAGTACTTC
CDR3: CASSIDAAGGTYEQYF

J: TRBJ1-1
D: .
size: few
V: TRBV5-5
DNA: TGTGCCAGCAGCTTGGCTAGGGGATCGAGAGCTTTCTTT
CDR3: CASSLARGSRAFF

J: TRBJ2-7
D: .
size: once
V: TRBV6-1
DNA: TGTGCCAGCAGTGAAGGGCGGGCCTACGAGCAGTACTTC
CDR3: CASSEGRAYEQYF

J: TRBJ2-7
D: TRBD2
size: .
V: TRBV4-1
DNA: TGCGCCAGCAGCCAAGATCCTATAGGGACTAGCGGACCCTACGAGCAGTACTTC
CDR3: CASSQDPIGTSGPYEQYF

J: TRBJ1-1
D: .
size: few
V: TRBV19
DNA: TGTGCCAGTTTGCGGGAAGGAGGAGTAACTGAAGCTTTCTTT
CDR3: CASLREGGVTEAFF

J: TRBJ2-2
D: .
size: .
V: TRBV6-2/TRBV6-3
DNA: TGTGCCAGCAGTTTATGGAGGCCGAACACCGGGGAGCTGTTTTTT
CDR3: CASSLWRPNTGELFF

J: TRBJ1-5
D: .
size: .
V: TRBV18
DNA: TGTGCCAGCTCACTAGAGGGAGGGTCGGACCAGCCCCAGCATTTT
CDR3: CASSLEGGSDQPQHF

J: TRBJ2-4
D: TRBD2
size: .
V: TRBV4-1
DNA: TGCGCCAGCAGCCAAGTTGGGGAGGGAGCCATTCAGTACTTC
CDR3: CASSQVGEGAIQYF

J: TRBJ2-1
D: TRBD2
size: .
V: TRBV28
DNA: TGTGCCAGCAGTTCGCCCGCTAGCGGAGAGTACAATGAGCAGTTCTTC
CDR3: CASSSPASGEYNEQFF

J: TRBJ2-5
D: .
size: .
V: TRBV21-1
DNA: TGTGCCAGCAGCAATGATGTAGTAGCGGGAGCGCAAGAGACCCAGTACTTC
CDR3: CASSNDVVAGAQETQYF

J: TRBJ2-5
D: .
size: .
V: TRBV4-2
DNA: TGTGCCAGCAGCCAAGCGGTGCGGGAAGGAGAGGAGACCCAGTACTTC
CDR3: CASSQAVREGEETQYF

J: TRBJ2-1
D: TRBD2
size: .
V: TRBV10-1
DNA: TGCGCCAGCAGTGACGGCGGGACTAGCGGGAAGGATGAGCAGTTCTTC
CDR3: CASSDGGTSGKDEQFF

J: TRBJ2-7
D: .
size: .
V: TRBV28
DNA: TGTGCCAGCAGTTTAGCCTCCATAGCCAACGAGCAGTACTTC
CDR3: CASSLASIANEQYF

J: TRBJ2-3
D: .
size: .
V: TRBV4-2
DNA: TGTGCCAGCAGCACCCGACTTAGCACAGATACGCAGTATTTT
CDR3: CASSTRLSTDTQYF

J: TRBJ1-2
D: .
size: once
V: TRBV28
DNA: TGTGCCAGCATCCCTCGGAGGATTAAGTATGGCTACACCTTC
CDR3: CASIPRRIKYGYTF

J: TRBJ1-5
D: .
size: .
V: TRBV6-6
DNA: TGTGCCAGCACCTGGGGGGGCAATCAGCCCCAGCATTTT
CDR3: CASTWGGNQPQHF

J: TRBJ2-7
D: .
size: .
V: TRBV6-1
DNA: TGTGCCAGCAGTGAAGACCGGACAGTACCCTACGAGCAGTACTTC
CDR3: CASSEDRTVPYEQYF

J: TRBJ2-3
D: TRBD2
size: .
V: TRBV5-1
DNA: TGCGCCAGCAGCTCATACCCCGACTTTGCGGGAGGCCGTGATACAGATACGCAGTATTTT
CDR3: CASSSYPDFAGGRDTDTQYF

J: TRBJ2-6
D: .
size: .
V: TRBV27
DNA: TGTGCCAGCAGGGAGGGAATTGGGGCCAACGTCCTGACTTTC
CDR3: CASREGIGANVLTF

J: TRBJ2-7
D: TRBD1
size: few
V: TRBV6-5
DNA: TGTGCCATCAGGGGGCCCGGGCACGAGCAGTACTTC
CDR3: CAIRGPGHEQYF